A single sample gave rise to the 15 T cell receptor beta chains below, sequenced in a study of OX40 agonist ivuxolimab in advanced cancers. Libraries were prepared by immunoSEQ multiplex PCR; TCRdb keeps only in-frame clonotypes and omits some of them. The sample carries around 100,000 clones, around 93% recorded once. Sequences were derived from CD4+ or CD8+ T cells sorted from blood, sampled in a trial of the OX40 agonist ivuxolimab. The receptors originated from an adult with an advanced solid tumor such as melanoma, head and neck, liver or kidney cancer.

The CDR3 reads CASSYGGTDYEQYF. The CDR3 nucleotides read TGTGCCAGCAGTTACGGTGGGACAGACTACGAGCAGTACTTC. The gene calls are TRBV6-5 and TRBJ2-7; 7 bases fit TRBD1. V lost 2 bases to trimming and J lost 3 bases; unmatched junction nucleotides: 4. The germline gives CDR1 MNHEY, CDR2 SVGAGI. The CDR3 totals 14 residues.

This sequence joins TRBV10-3 and TRBJ2-4; D could derive from TRBD1 or TRBD2 (5 bases each). CDR1 and CDR2 from the germline V gene are ENHRY and SYGVKD. CDR3 length: 15 amino acids. V was shortened by 6 bases and J by 2 bases, with 14 bases between the two germline ends. CDR3 nucleotide sequence: TGTGCCATCAGCGACTGGGGGACCTCCAAAAACATTCAGTACTTC. Amino acid sequence: CAISDWGTSKNIQYF.

The chain employs TRBV7-3 and TRBJ2-7, with 7 bases matching TRBD2. From germline, CDR1 is SGHTA and CDR2 FQGTGA. The CDR3 consists of 16 residues. Germline trimming cut 4 bases from V and 3 bases from J; bases unmatched to any gene: 12. CDR3 loop: CASSSPPGTKRYEQYF. The CDR3 bases are TGTGCCAGCAGCTCCCCCCCGGGGACTAAACGCTACGAGCAGTACTTC.

With regard to this clone: The same CDR3 can be traced to other DNA sequences in this sample. V is TRBV20-1 and J is TRBJ2-1; D is uncertain. Looked up from germline, CDR1 is DFQATT and CDR2 is SNEGSKA (reference sequence). Trimming removed 1 base at V and 7 bases at J, with 5 bases between. CDR3 length: 11 amino acids. The CDR3 spells CSARGPNEQFF. In DNA, the CDR3 is TGCAGTGCTAGAGGTCCTAATGAGCAGTTCTTC.

The chain couples TRBV20-1 to TRBJ1-1; D not certain. V lost 6 bases and J lost 5, with 7 bases in between. Germline V gives CDR1 DFQATT, CDR2 SNEGSKA (reference sequence). The CDR3 length is 10 residues. Here the CDR3 DNA reads TGCAGTGCGCCGAGAACTGAAGCTTTCTTT. It translates to CSAPRTEAFF.

The rearrangement links TRBV12-5 to TRBJ2-7; TRBD2 is a possible D gene (6 bases). Germline V gene sequence: CDR1 LGHNT, CDR2 FRNRAP. V gave up 4 bases and J gave up 3 bases, with 13 bases separating them. The CDR3 spans 14 residues. In DNA form, the CDR3 reads TGTGCTAGTGGTTCATACGGGAGCGTCTACGAGCAGTACTTC. This translates into CASGSYGSVYEQYF.

The V gene is TRBV27, the J gene TRBJ1-5; weak D call: TRBD1 (5 bases). The CDR3 has 15 residues. Per germline, CDR1 MNHEY and CDR2 SMNVEV (reference sequence). V was clipped by 7 bases and J by 6 bases, with 19 bases between them. The CDR3 DNA is TGTGCCAGCAAATTAACCCAGCCGGGGGGTCAGCCCCAGCATTTT. This sequence encodes CASKLTQPGGQPQHF.

The rearrangement links TRBV10-1 to TRBJ2-7; D gene uncertain. Germline CDR1 is WNHNN and CDR2 is SYGVQD (reference sequence). V was shortened by 4 bases and J by 3 bases, with 13 bases between the two germline ends. The CDR3 contains 14 residues. CDR3 in amino acids: CASSGDTYLYEQYF. For the CDR3, the DNA is TGCGCCAGCAGTGGTGACACTTACCTCTACGAGCAGTACTTC.

The rearrangement links TRBV2 to TRBJ1-5; D not resolved. The CDR3 contains 14 residues. In germline, CDR1 is SNHLY, CDR2 FYNNEI. V was trimmed by 4 bases and J by 6 bases, leaving 13 bases between them. The CDR3, as DNA: TGTGCCAGCAGTGTCGACTTAAACGGTCAGCCCCAGCATTTT. The encoded protein is CASSVDLNGQPQHF. Drawing the rest from reference TRBV2 and TRBJ1-5, the complete variable domain is EPEVTQTPSHQVTQMGQEVILRCVPISNHLYFYWYRQILGQKVEFLVSFYNNEISEKSEIFDDQFSVERPDGSNFTLKIRSTKLEDSAMYFCASSVDLNGQPQHFGDGTRLSIL.

This clone has a single count. This rearrangement joins TRBV9 to TRBJ2-1, with a weak D call TRBD2 (6 bases). CDR1 and CDR2 from the germline V gene are SGDLS and YYNGEE. The V end lost 0 bases, the J end lost 6 bases, and 13 bases lay between the germline ends. The CDR3 runs 15 residues. The CDR3, as DNA: TGTGCCAGCAGCGTAGCCGGGAGCCTCGGCAATGAGCAGTTCTTC. Its protein product is CASSVAGSLGNEQFF.

The chain is built from TRBV20-1 and TRBJ2-1; no firm D call. The germline V gene encodes CDR1 DFQATT and CDR2 SNEGSKA (reference sequence). The CDR3 has 11 residues. The CDR3 spells CSSRRYNEQFF. CDR3 DNA sequence: TGCAGCTCGCGCCGCTACAATGAGCAGTTCTTC.

The chain couples TRBV19 to TRBJ2-7, with D tentatively TRBD1 (6 bases). The CDR3 contains 14 residues. The V end lost 4 bases, the J end lost 1 base, and 11 bases lay between the germline ends. CDR1 is LNHDA and CDR2 is SQIVND in the germline V gene (reference sequence). The CDR3 region has the DNA TGTGCCAGTAGTAGGACAGCCCAATCCTACGAGCAGTACTTC. Protein sequence: CASSRTAQSYEQYF.

The chain uses TRBV30 and TRBJ2-5, with TRBD2 as a possible D gene (5 bases). V was shortened by 4 bases and J by 2 bases, with 14 bases between the two germline ends. The germline V gene encodes CDR1 GTSNPN and CDR2 SVGIG (reference sequence). The CDR3 totals 14 residues. This chain's CDR3 is CAWTNRRSQETQYF. CDR3 DNA: TGTGCCTGGACCAACCGGAGGTCGCAAGAGACCCAGTACTTC.

J is TRBJ2-5 and V is TRBV4-3; D is ambiguous. The DNA end is more similar to TRBJ2-7, so the J call may be wrong. The CDR3 consists of 14 residues. In germline, CDR1 is LGHNA, CDR2 YSLEER. DNA of the CDR3: TGCGCCAGCAGCCAAGACAGGTCCACCTACGAGCAGTACTTC. It yields the protein CASSQDRSTYEQYF.

In DNA, the CDR3 is TGTGCCAGCAGTTTATCGCACCTAGCCAAAAACATTCAGTACTTC. Translated: CASSLSHLAKNIQYF. The chain carries TRBV27 and TRBJ2-4; D is ambiguous. Germline V gene lookup returns CDR1 MNHEY and CDR2 SMNVEV (reference sequence). V dropped 0 bases and J dropped 0 bases, with 6 bases sitting between them. The CDR3 loop spans 15 amino acids.